Reported below is one T cell receptor beta chain. This entry belongs to a study of blood T cell repertoires in COVID-19. Study information: Sites in the United States, Italy and Spain provided acute and convalescent COVID-19 samples. T cells, B-cell-depleted T cells, or PBMCs supplied cDNA or gDNA.

Original handling: Researchers report that nucleated cell counts were estimated from reference gene primer amplification. Data came from immunoSEQ multiplex PCR; TCRdb stores just in-frame clones and leaves some out. Clone size and the V and J calls come from that table; the DNA yielded D and trimming. This sample has 200,000 to 250,000 clones; approximately 90% occur once, and the top ten carry about 10%. Seattle enrolled patients during active infection and tracked them longitudinally. Germline lookup yields CDR1 SGHTA and CDR2 FQGNSA. The CDR3 spans 13 residues. V was pared by 5 bases and J by 7 bases, with 14 bases between.

The chain uses TRBV7-2 and TRBJ2-5, with D maybe TRBD1 (6 bases). Material for sequencing was peripheral blood. The TCR was taken from a woman aged 50 to 65 with COVID-19, enrolled during active disease. The CDR3 region is CASSRRGGGTQYF. In DNA form, the CDR3 reads TGTGCCAGCAGCCGCAGGGGTGGGGGGACCCAGTACTTC.